These T cell receptor beta chains were read from a single sample in a study of sequential checkpoint blockade in melanoma. Clones were read by immunoSEQ multiplex PCR, and TCRdb kept only the in-frame ones, dropping some. This table holds roughly 4,000 clones, around 20% found once. Source: tumor tissue (inferred from file names), taken from a patient given nivolumab and ipilimumab in sequence. The receptors were gathered from a human patient with melanoma. Some clones in this sample may be carry-over from other donors' samples. Each CDR3 is given without its conserved first and last residue. A D gene is named only where the DNA matches it firmly.

D gene: TRBD1; J gene: TRBJ1-4; V gene: TRBV29-1; CDR3 protein: SVTRGPTNEKLF
D gene: .; J gene: TRBJ2-7; V gene: TRBV15; CDR3 protein: ATSRDLTTGRDEQY
D gene: TRBD2; J gene: TRBJ2-5; V gene: TRBV18; CDR3 protein: ASSPPRGGQETQY
D gene: TRBD1; J gene: TRBJ2-1; V gene: TRBV9; CDR3 protein: ASSVPTGQGFNEQF
D gene: TRBD1; J gene: TRBJ1-4; V gene: TRBV23-1; CDR3 protein: ASRGQPNEKLF
D gene: .; J gene: TRBJ2-1; V gene: TRBV11-3; CDR3 protein: ASSFSTLPPNNEQF
D gene: TRBD1; J gene: TRBJ1-4; V gene: TRBV9; CDR3 protein: ASSVGGQFSEKLF
D gene: .; J gene: TRBJ1-2; V gene: TRBV7-1; CDR3 protein: ATPDRRGWGYT
D gene: TRBD2; J gene: TRBJ2-7; V gene: TRBV6-8; CDR3 protein: ASSYTGAGGPYEQY
D gene: .; J gene: TRBJ1-2; V gene: TRBV6-8; CDR3 protein: ATRRGENGYT
D gene: .; J gene: TRBJ2-7; V gene: TRBV18; CDR3 protein: ASSAGGEHEQY
D gene: TRBD1; J gene: TRBJ2-3; V gene: TRBV4-1; CDR3 protein: ASSQDGLGQKAQY
D gene: TRBD1; J gene: TRBJ1-1; V gene: TRBV6-8; CDR3 protein: ASSSDRATEAF
D gene: TRBD1; J gene: TRBJ2-7; V gene: TRBV11-3; CDR3 protein: ASNQGGTGPYEQY
D gene: TRBD1; J gene: TRBJ2-7; V gene: TRBV15; CDR3 protein: ATSRARGRGEQY
D gene: TRBD1; J gene: TRBJ2-7; V gene: TRBV28; CDR3 protein: ASSPGQGPYEQY
D gene: TRBD1; J gene: TRBJ2-7; V gene: TRBV29-1; CDR3 protein: SVRDSTSYEQY
D gene: .; J gene: TRBJ2-5; V gene: TRBV18; CDR3 protein: ASSPSILTRGETQY
D gene: TRBD2; J gene: TRBJ2-1; V gene: TRBV18; CDR3 protein: ASSPRTSSLSSYNEQF
D gene: .; J gene: TRBJ2-1; V gene: TRBV6-8; CDR3 protein: ASSPSPSEVRDEQF
D gene: .; J gene: TRBJ1-1; V gene: TRBV6-8; CDR3 protein: ASSYLNTEAF
D gene: TRBD1; J gene: TRBJ1-4; V gene: TRBV4-1; CDR3 protein: ASSHMPGQGAVGEKLF
D gene: .; J gene: TRBJ2-7; V gene: TRBV28; CDR3 protein: ASSSTRRGPNYEQY
D gene: .; J gene: TRBJ2-4; V gene: TRBV6-8; CDR3 protein: ASSPDKNIQY
D gene: .; J gene: TRBJ1-3; V gene: TRBV8-2; CDR3 protein: ASSLEFLGRDYSGNTIY
D gene: TRBD1; J gene: TRBJ2-3; V gene: TRBV11-3; CDR3 protein: ASSFWDSSTDTQY
D gene: .; J gene: TRBJ1-5; V gene: TRBV19; CDR3 protein: ASRGLENQPQH
D gene: .; J gene: TRBJ1-2; V gene: TRBV19; CDR3 protein: ASFPTGLIGYT
D gene: .; J gene: TRBJ2-7; V gene: TRBV6-8; CDR3 protein: ASSDFNREYEQY
D gene: .; J gene: TRBJ2-3; V gene: TRBV19; CDR3 protein: ASSRWGLDTQY
D gene: .; J gene: TRBJ2-1; V gene: TRBV6-8; CDR3 protein: ASSYGGTHEQF
D gene: TRBD1; J gene: TRBJ2-1; V gene: TRBV11-3; CDR3 protein: ASSSGTVGDEQF
D gene: .; J gene: TRBJ2-7; V gene: TRBV19; CDR3 protein: ASSPAGVAYYEQY
D gene: TRBD1; J gene: TRBJ2-7; V gene: TRBV5-1; CDR3 protein: ASSLAGQGAKEQY
D gene: .; J gene: TRBJ2-1; V gene: TRBV29-1; CDR3 protein: SVAPGRGYNEQF
D gene: TRBD2; J gene: TRBJ2-3; V gene: TRBV6-8; CDR3 protein: ASSSPTSGGTDTQY
D gene: TRBD1; J gene: TRBJ1-2; V gene: TRBV10-3; CDR3 protein: AISESLLAGQGNYGYT
D gene: .; J gene: TRBJ1-4; V gene: TRBV18; CDR3 protein: ASSPQGSEEKLF
D gene: .; J gene: TRBJ1-1; V gene: TRBV23-1; CDR3 protein: ASSQEWGRRTEAF
D gene: TRBD2; J gene: TRBJ2-1; V gene: TRBV19; CDR3 protein: ASSLRDYSYNEQF
D gene: .; J gene: TRBJ2-6; V gene: TRBV11-3; CDR3 protein: ASSSIGPGANVLT
D gene: .; J gene: TRBJ1-5; V gene: TRBV6-8; CDR3 protein: ASSSGTLGWGSWRQPQH
D gene: .; J gene: TRBJ1-1; V gene: TRBV6-8; CDR3 protein: ASSPDRWNTEAF
D gene: .; J gene: TRBJ2-5; V gene: TRBV28; CDR3 protein: ASSLGGRETQY
D gene: .; J gene: TRBJ2-1; V gene: TRBV19; CDR3 protein: ASSIGPGTYNEQF
D gene: TRBD2; J gene: TRBJ2-3; V gene: TRBV11-3; CDR3 protein: ASSLPGLAGTDTQY
D gene: .; J gene: TRBJ1-2; V gene: TRBV28; CDR3 protein: ASSSSLSRGYT